This T cell receptor beta chain was documented in a study of tumour-infiltrating T cells in Burkitt lymphoma. Looking at the study overall: Patients covered every epidemiological subtype of Burkitt lymphoma. Overall and progression-free survival were predicted by productive clonality. Study-level findings and limits: Public clonotypes, several, appeared across numerous Burkitt lymphoma patients.

Assay used: immunoSEQ multiplex PCR; TCRdb lists only in-frame clones, some missing. The repertoire holds thousands of clones, more than 75% seen once, with roughly 11% in the top ten. This clone came up once. Its cognate antigen is unknown. From germline, CDR1 is MNHEY and CDR2 SVGAGI. Trimming shortened V by 5 bases and J by 0 bases, and 10 bases separated the two germline ends. The CDR3 loop spans 15 amino acids. The material sequenced was tumor tissue. This chain links TRBV6-5 with TRBJ2-2, with D uncertain. The receptor was derived from a human donor with Burkitt lymphoma. The CDR3 sequence is CASSQPTTNTGELFF. As DNA, the CDR3 is TGTGCCAGCAGTCAACCCACAACGAACACCGGGGAGCTGTTTTTT.